This T cell receptor (beta chain) stems from a study of T cell changes during pregnancy in multiple sclerosis. The CDR3 consists of 17 residues. In germline, CDR1 is SEHNR, CDR2 FQNEAQ (reference sequence). V gave up 3 bases and J gave up 6 bases; unmatched junction bases: 15. This clone was seen once. TCRdb's copy holds only in-frame clones and misses some; the assay was immunoSEQ multiplex PCR. The sample holds about 59,000 clones, 90% seen once. This TCR was recovered from a female donor in good health, enrolled as a control in a pregnancy study. Sequencing used peripheral blood, obtained in the third trimester of pregnancy. V and J are TRBV7-9 and TRBJ1-2; 8 nucleotides align to TRBD1. The CDR3 sequence is CASSFTLSRGPGDGYTF. As DNA, the CDR3 is TGTGCCAGCAGCTTTACCCTCTCCAGGGGGCCCGGGGATGGCTACACCTTC. The full variable domain, completed using reference TRBV7-9 and TRBJ1-2, is DTGVSQNPRHKITKRGQNVTFRCDPISEHNRLYWYRQTLGQGPEFLTYFQNEAQLEKSRLLSDRFSAERPKGSFSTLEIQRTEQGDSAMYLCASSFTLSRGPGDGYTFGSGTRLTVV.